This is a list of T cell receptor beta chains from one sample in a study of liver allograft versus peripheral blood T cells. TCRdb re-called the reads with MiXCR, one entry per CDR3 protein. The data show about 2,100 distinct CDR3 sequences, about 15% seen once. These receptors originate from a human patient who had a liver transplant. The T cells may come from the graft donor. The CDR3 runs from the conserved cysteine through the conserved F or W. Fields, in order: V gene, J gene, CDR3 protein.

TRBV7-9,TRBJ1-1,CASSSWRGNTEAFF
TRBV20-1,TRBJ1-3,CSAREAVSGNTIYF
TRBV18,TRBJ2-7,CASSPRLKGSYEQYF
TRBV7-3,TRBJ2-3,CASSFSGGASATQYF
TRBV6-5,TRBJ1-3,CASSFTVSGNTIYF
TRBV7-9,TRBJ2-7,CASSRDILSYEQYF
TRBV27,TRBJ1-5,CASSYGRSNQPQHF
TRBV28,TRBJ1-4,CASSIGHRVFEKLFF
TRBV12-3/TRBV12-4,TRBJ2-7,CASAHRESSYEQYF
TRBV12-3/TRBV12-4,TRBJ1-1,CASGSSVDTEAFF
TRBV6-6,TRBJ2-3,CASSPELKFGTQYF
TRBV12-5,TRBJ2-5,CASSWRNQETQYF
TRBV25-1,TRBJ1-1,CASTKTAGEAFF
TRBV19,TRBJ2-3,CASSINGQGPDTQYF
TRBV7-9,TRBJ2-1,CASSFRQGAHDEQFF
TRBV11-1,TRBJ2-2,CASSARQAGVGELFF
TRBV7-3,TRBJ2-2,CASSLDNTELFF